The entry below describes one T cell receptor beta chain. Its specificity is not known. This entry belongs to a study of Ad26.COV2.S vaccination and SARS-CoV-2 variants. Across the whole study: Donor was one of the participants in the Ad26.COV2.S arm of the COV1001 trial. Intramuscularly, Ad26.COV2.S was given either once or twice, 56 days apart. The study, taken as a whole, reports: Estimates derived from TCR breadth and depth analyses may have underestimated total T cell responses.

Profiling relied on immunoSEQ multiplex PCR, and the TCRdb table lists in-frame clones only, not all of them. The repertoire includes about 400,000 clones, approximately 90% of them detected once, and under 4% sits in the top ten. The sample's treatment: around 19 received Ad26.COV2.S at low or high dose, single or two shots; about 5 received placebo; per-sample allocation not given. The investigators took samples on day 63 after the first vaccine or placebo injection. This vaccine is an Ad26 vector that expresses the Wuhan-strain SARS-CoV-2 spike. The V gene lost 8 bases and the J gene lost 8 bases, with 27 bases spanning the gap. From germline, CDR1 is MDHEN and CDR2 SYDVKM. This CDR3 comprises 16 residues.

The sequences come from peripheral blood, collected in a trial of Ad26.COV2.S vaccine versus placebo. The chain employs TRBV28 and TRBJ1-2, with D uncertain. This sequence originates from a person aged 18-60 years who received the Ad26.COV2.S COVID-19 vaccine or a placebo. The CDR3 coding sequence is TGTGCCAGCCTCCCTCCACCCGGGCCCCGAAGCTACGGCTACACCTTC. Translating gives CASLPPPGPRSYGYTF.